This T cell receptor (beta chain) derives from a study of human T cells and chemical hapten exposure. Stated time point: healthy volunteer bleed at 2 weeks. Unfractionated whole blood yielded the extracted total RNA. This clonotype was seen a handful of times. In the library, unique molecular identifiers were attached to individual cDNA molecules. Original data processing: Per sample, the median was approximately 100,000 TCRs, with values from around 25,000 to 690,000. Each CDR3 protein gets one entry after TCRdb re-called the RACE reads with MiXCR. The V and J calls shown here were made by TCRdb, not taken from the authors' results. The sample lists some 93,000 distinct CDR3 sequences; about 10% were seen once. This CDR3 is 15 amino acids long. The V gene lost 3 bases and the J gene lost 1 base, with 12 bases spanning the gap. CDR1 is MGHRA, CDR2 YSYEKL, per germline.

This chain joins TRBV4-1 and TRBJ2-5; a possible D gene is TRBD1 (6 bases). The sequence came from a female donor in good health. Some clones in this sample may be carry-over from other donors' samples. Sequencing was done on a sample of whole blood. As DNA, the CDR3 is TGCGCCAGCAGCCAGTGGACAGACGTCCAAGAGACCCAGTACTTC. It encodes CASSQWTDVQETQYF.